This T cell receptor beta chain was retrieved from a study of blood T cell repertoires in COVID-19. Across the whole study: COVID-19 samples collected from the United States, Italy and Spain covered acute and convalescent phases. From T cells, B-cell-depleted T cells, or PBMCs came the material, which was cDNA or gDNA.

Under the authors' procedure: The assay estimated nucleated cells by amplifying reference gene primers. The method was immunoSEQ multiplex PCR; TCRdb's version includes in-frame clones alone and lacks a portion of them. For V, J and clone size, that table is used; D and trimming come from the DNA. The sample yields under 20,000 clones, 85% to 90% seen once. The germline gives CDR1 GTSNPN, CDR2 SVGIG (reference sequence). This CDR3 has 16 residues. With V trimmed by 2 bases and J by 0 bases, 9 bases remained unmatched. The material sequenced was peripheral blood. This chain uses TRBV30 with TRBJ2-7, with 8 bases lining up with TRBD1. This sequence was found in a man in his 60s with acute or convalescent COVID-19. The chain's CDR3 is CAWSPFDRGHSYEQYF. The CDR3 coding sequence is TGTGCCTGGAGTCCTTTCGACAGGGGCCACTCCTACGAGCAGTACTTC.